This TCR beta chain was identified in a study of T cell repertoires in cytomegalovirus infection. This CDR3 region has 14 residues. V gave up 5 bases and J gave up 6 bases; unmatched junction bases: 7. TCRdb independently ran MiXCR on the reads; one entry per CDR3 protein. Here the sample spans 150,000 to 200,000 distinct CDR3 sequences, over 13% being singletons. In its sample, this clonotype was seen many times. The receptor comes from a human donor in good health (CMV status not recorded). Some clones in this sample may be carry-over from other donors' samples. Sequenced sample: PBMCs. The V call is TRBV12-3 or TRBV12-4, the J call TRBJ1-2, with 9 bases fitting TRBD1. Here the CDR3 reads CASSPGTGFHGYTF. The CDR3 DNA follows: TGTGCCAGCAGTCCCGGGACAGGGTTTCATGGCTACACCTTC.